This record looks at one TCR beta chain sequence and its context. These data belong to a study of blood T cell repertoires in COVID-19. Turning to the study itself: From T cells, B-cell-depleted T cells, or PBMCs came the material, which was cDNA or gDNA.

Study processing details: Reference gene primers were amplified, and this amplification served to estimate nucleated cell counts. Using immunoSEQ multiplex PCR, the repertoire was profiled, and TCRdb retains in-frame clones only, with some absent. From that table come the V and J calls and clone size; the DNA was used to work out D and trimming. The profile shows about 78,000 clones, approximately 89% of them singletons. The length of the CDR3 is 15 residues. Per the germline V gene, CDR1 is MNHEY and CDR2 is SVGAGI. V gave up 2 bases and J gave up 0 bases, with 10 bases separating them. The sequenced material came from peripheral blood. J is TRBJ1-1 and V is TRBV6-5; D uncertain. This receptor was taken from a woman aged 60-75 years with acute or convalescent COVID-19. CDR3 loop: CASSYTHTLNTEAFF. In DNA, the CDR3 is TGTGCCAGCAGTTACACCCATACATTGAACACTGAAGCTTTCTTT.